Following are 18 T cell receptor beta chains from one sample sequenced in a study of T cell responses to AZD1222 COVID-19 vaccine. Measured with immunoSEQ multiplex PCR; TCRdb has only the in-frame clones, and not every one. The sample contains some 100,000 clones, around 84% of which appear only once. The source was peripheral blood, collected on day 0 of AZD1222 vaccination. These receptors were obtained from an adult in good health.

The chain has TRBV10-3 and TRBJ2-7; tentatively, D is TRBD1 (6 bases). Germline V gene lookup returns CDR1 ENHRY and CDR2 SYGVKD. This CDR3 contains 16 residues. Between the trimmed V and J ends, which lost 3 bases and 4 bases, there was a span of 19 bases. The CDR3 reads CAISDYNRDPSYEQYF. The CDR3 DNA is TGTGCCATCAGTGATTATAACAGGGACCCGTCTTACGAGCAGTACTTC.

The chain has TRBV10-1 and TRBJ2-3; 13 bases are shared with TRBD2. This CDR3 has 16 residues. Germline CDR1 and CDR2: WNHNN and SYGVQD (reference sequence). The ends lost 6 bases at V and 3 bases at J; junction bases unmatched: 6. CDR3 protein: CASSRGLAGVTDTQYF. In DNA, the CDR3 is TGCGCCAGCAGCCGTGGACTAGCGGGAGTAACAGATACGCAGTATTTT.

The rearrangement links TRBV10-3 to TRBJ2-7, with 10 bases fitting TRBD2. The V and J ends lost 0 bases and 1 base, in that order; junction bases with no gene match: 9. Germline-derived CDR1 and CDR2 are ENHRY and SYGVKD. This CDR3 is 18 amino acids long. CDR3 DNA sequence: TGTGCCATCAGTGAGTCTGGGTCTAGCGGGAGTTATTCCTACGAGCAGTACTTC. Protein: CAISESGSSGSYSYEQYF.

The chain combines TRBV19 with TRBJ1-1, with D perhaps TRBD1 (5 bases). The CDR3 sequence is 13 residues long. V was pared by 3 bases and J by 6 bases, with 11 bases between. From germline, CDR1 is LNHDA and CDR2 SQIVND (reference sequence). CDR3 amino acids: CASSIGGIAEAFF. Written as DNA, the CDR3 is TGTGCCAGTAGTATCGGGGGGATCGCTGAAGCTTTCTTT.

V gene TRBV5-1 combines with J gene TRBJ2-1; 14 bases fit TRBD2. V dropped 4 bases and J dropped 4; count of bases not matched to a gene: 4. This CDR3 comprises 16 residues. Germline V gene sequence: CDR1 SGHRS, CDR2 YFSETQ. Written as DNA, the CDR3 is TGCGCCAGCAGCGCACGACTAGCGGGGGGGTACAATGAGCAGTTCTTC. This translates into CASSARLAGGYNEQFF.

The chain uses TRBV7-2 and TRBJ2-5; 10 nucleotides match TRBD2. The V gene's germline CDR1 is SGHTA and CDR2 FQGNSA. The J segment lost 3 bases and the V segment lost 2 bases, leaving 6 bases of the junction unmatched. The CDR3 is made up of 16 amino acids. In DNA, the CDR3 is TGTGCCAGCAGCTTATTTACTAGCGGGGTGGAAGAGACCCAGTACTTC. It specifies CASSLFTSGVEETQYF.

Of note for this clone: The junction does not match germline at one end; this may be a read error. The rearrangement links TRBV10-1 to TRBJ1-2, with D possibly being TRBD1 (5 bases). This CDR3 has 12 residues. Germline V gene lookup returns CDR1 WNHNN and CDR2 SYGVQD (reference sequence). Here the CDR3 reads CASSSGNSGYTF. CDR3 sequence (DNA): TGCGCCAGCAGTTCAGGGAACTCTGGCTACACCTTC.

J is TRBJ1-2 and V is TRBV2; 10 bases fit TRBD1. The CDR3 has 15 amino acids. The germline gives CDR1 SNHLY, CDR2 FYNNEI. Losses at the gene ends were 6 bases for V and 2 bases for J; bases not matched to a gene: 6. CDR3 DNA sequence: TGTGCCAGCAGGGGACAGGGGAATAGGAACTATGGCTACACCTTC. Translated, it gives CASRGQGNRNYGYTF.

The chain employs TRBV27 and TRBJ2-7; D is uncertain. The CDR3 loop spans 15 amino acids. Looked up from germline, CDR1 is MNHEY and CDR2 is SMNVEV (reference sequence). V was cut by 4 bases and J by 5 bases, with 18 bases left in between. The CDR3 DNA reads TGTGCCAGCAGTTCTCAGCCAATATTAGGAAACGAGCAGTACTTC. The encoded protein is CASSSQPILGNEQYF.

This chain connects TRBV7-3 to TRBJ1-5; 9 positions match TRBD1. The CDR3 runs 16 residues. The germline V gene encodes CDR1 SGHTA and CDR2 FQGTGA. V lost 3 bases, J lost 2 bases, and 5 bases stayed unmatched. The CDR3 DNA reads TGTGCCAGCAGCTTCACAGGGGGCCCGGGCAATCAGCCCCAGCATTTT. It is translated as CASSFTGGPGNQPQHF.

The chain uses TRBV5-1 and TRBJ2-3; 7 bases are a match to TRBD2. The CDR3 loop spans 16 amino acids. The V gene's germline CDR1 is SGHRS and CDR2 YFSETQ. V gave up 4 bases and J gave up 1 base; unmatched junction bases: 9. In nucleotides, the CDR3 is TGCGCCAGCAGCGCCGCCTCGGGGGGTGGCACAGATACGCAGTATTTT. Protein sequence: CASSAASGGGTDTQYF.

Written as DNA, the CDR3 is TGCAGTGCTAGTGGGCAGGCGAACACCGGGGAGCTGTTTTTT. This codes for CSASGQANTGELFF. This chain links TRBV20-1 with TRBJ2-2; no firm D call. The CDR3 totals 14 residues. Between the trimmed V and J ends, which lost 3 bases and 0 bases, there was a span of 8 bases. From germline, CDR1 is DFQATT and CDR2 SNEGSKA (reference sequence).

This sequence joins TRBV6-4 and TRBJ1-2; maybe TRBD1 (6 bases). Germline V gene lookup returns CDR1 MRHNA and CDR2 SNTAGT. Trimming stripped 2 bases from V and 0 bases from J, with 10 bases between. CDR3 length: 15 residues. In DNA, the CDR3 is TGTGCCAGCAGTGACGGGGACATTTCTAACTATGGCTACACCTTC. It is translated as CASSDGDISNYGYTF.

This chain connects TRBV7-2 to TRBJ2-7; a weak D match, TRBD1 (6 bases). Germline CDR1 SGHTA, CDR2 FQGNSA. Trimming removed 5 bases from V and 2 bases from J, with 16 bases in between. The CDR3 totals 15 residues. The CDR3 loop is CASSPAPTGPYEQYF. Written as DNA, the CDR3 is TGTGCCAGCAGCCCAGCCCCGACAGGACCCTACGAGCAGTACTTC.

A single count supports this clone. The chain joins TRBV19 to TRBJ2-1, with TRBD2 matching over 8 bases. After removal of 0 bases from V and 15 bases from J, the junction contained 4 bases not matched to a gene. Germline assignment: CDR1 LNHDA and CDR2 SQIVND (reference sequence). CDR3 length equals 12 residues. The CDR3 DNA sequence: TGTGCCAGTAGTATAGATCAGAGCGGGAGGTTCTTC. Translation: CASSIDQSGRFF.

The chain joins TRBV19 to TRBJ2-3; TRBD1 matches 8 bases. The V segment lost 5 bases and the J segment 5 bases; nucleotides outside the gene matches: 6. Germline V gives CDR1 LNHDA, CDR2 SQIVND (reference sequence). CDR3 length: 14 amino acids. CDR3 sequence reads: CASSSTGGKDTQYF. The CDR3 DNA follows: TGTGCCAGTAGTTCTACAGGGGGTAAAGATACGCAGTATTTT. The complete variable domain, with remaining parts taken from reference TRBV19 and TRBJ2-3, reads DGGITQSPKYLFRKEGQNVTLSCEQNLNHDAMYWYRQDPGQGLRLIYYSQIVNDFQKGDIAEGYSVSREKKESFPLTVTSAQKNPTAFYLCASSSTGGKDTQYFGPGTRLTVL.

The chain recombines TRBV5-5 with TRBJ1-6, with 9 bases fitting TRBD1. V was pared by 4 bases and J by 9 bases, with 5 bases of the junction left unmatched. There are 14 residues in the CDR3. CDR1 and CDR2 from the germline V gene are SGHKS and YYEKEE (reference sequence). CDR3 nucleotides: TGTGCCAGCAGCCAACAGGGGGCGAGTTCACCCCTCCACTTT. It encodes CASSQQGASSPLHF.

The chain uses TRBV7-2 and TRBJ1-2; 7 positions match TRBD1. The J segment lost 4 bases and the V segment lost 1 base, leaving 6 bases of the junction unmatched. The CDR3 runs to 15 residues. Germline CDR1 is SGHTA and CDR2 is FQGNSA. This CDR3 reads CASSLDTGAVYGYTF. The DNA for the CDR3 is TGTGCCAGCAGCTTAGATACAGGGGCCGTCTATGGCTACACCTTC.